The 18 T cell receptor beta chains below were found in one sample sequenced in a study of blood T cell repertoires in COVID-19. Only in-frame clones appear in the TCRdb table, and some are missing; sequencing was by immunoSEQ multiplex PCR. The table includes 150,000 to 200,000 clones, about 88% detected once. Sequences were obtained from peripheral blood. These receptors all come from a man aged 18-30 years with acute or convalescent COVID-19.

The genes are TRBV3-1 (or the pseudogene TRBV3-2) and TRBJ1-3, with D possibly matching TRBD1 (6 bases). The germline gives CDR1 LGHDT, CDR2 YNNKEL (reference sequence). Trimming took off 6 bases at V and 0 bases at J, with 12 bases between the two ends. The CDR3 is 15 residues long. CDR3 bases: TGTGCCAGCAGAAGAGACAGGAGCTCTGGAAACACCATATATTTT. This translates into CASRRDRSSGNTIYF.

V usage is TRBV5-1 and J usage is TRBJ1-6; D might be TRBD1 (6 bases). The ends were cut back, 5 bases at V and 7 bases at J, with 13 bases in the middle. Germline CDR1 is SGHRS and CDR2 is YFSETQ. This CDR3 is 14 amino acids long. CDR3 amino acids: CASSPQGRNSPLHF. The CDR3 DNA sequence: TGCGCCAGCAGTCCACAGGGACGGAATTCACCCCTCCACTTT.

This clone was seen more than once but under ten times. CDR3: CASSFRQGYSPLHF. The CDR3 DNA reads TGTGCCAGCAGCTTCCGACAGGGTTATTCACCCCTCCACTTT. This chain connects TRBV7-8 to TRBJ1-6, with 7 bases that match TRBD1. Trimming took 3 bases from V and 8 from J; bases not matched to a gene: 4. This CDR3 contains 14 residues. Germline values: CDR1 SGHVS, CDR2 FQNEAQ.

J is TRBJ2-1 and V is TRBV12-3 or TRBV12-4; D is possibly TRBD1 (5 bases). The CDR3 is 13 residues long. V was clipped by 7 bases and J by 5 bases, with 12 bases between them. The CDR3 nucleotides are TGTGCCAGCACTAAGGACACAAACAATGAGCAGTTCTTC. Protein product: CASTKDTNNEQFF.

The chain carries TRBV28 and TRBJ2-1, with 7 positions matching TRBD1. J gave up 8 bases and V 5 bases, and 3 bases lay outside the gene matches. This CDR3 contains 12 residues. Germline CDR1 reads MDHEN; CDR2 reads SYDVKM. The CDR3 region has the DNA TGTGCCAGCAGTCTACAGGGGTATGAGCAGTTCTTC. It yields the protein CASSLQGYEQFF.

The chain couples TRBV6-5 to TRBJ1-6, with a tentative D call TRBD1 (5 bases). Germline V gene sequence: CDR1 MNHEY, CDR2 SVGAGI. V dropped 7 bases and J dropped 7 bases, with 14 bases sitting between them. This CDR3 has 14 residues. In nucleotides, the CDR3 is TGTGCCAGCACCCGAATCAGACAGAATTCACCCCTCCACTTT. It specifies CASTRIRQNSPLHF.

The rearrangement joins TRBV28 to TRBJ2-3, with D uncertain. Germline values: CDR1 MDHEN, CDR2 SYDVKM. The germline V and J ends were trimmed by 5 bases and 3 bases, with 3 bases remaining between them. This CDR3 is built from 11 residues. The CDR3, as DNA: TGTGCCAGCAGTCGGACAGATACGCAGTATTTT. Protein product: CASSRTDTQYF.

This sequence joins TRBV5-4 and TRBJ2-1; TRBD2 matches 7 bases. V shed 1 base and J 10 bases; nucleotides not matched to a gene: 2. CDR3 length equals 12 residues. Germline CDR1 reads SGHNT; CDR2 reads YYREEE (reference sequence). Written as DNA, the CDR3 is TGTGCCAGCAGCTTGAGTAGCGGGGAGCAGTTCTTC. This sequence encodes CASSLSSGEQFF.

V and J are TRBV24-1 and TRBJ2-2; D is perhaps TRBD2 (6 bases). CDR3 length: 16 amino acids. V was clipped by 2 bases and J by 4 bases, with 13 bases between them. The V gene's germline CDR1 is KGHDR and CDR2 SFDVKD. The CDR3 loop reads CATSDSKRATTGELFF. The CDR3 nucleotides read TGTGCCACCAGTGATTCCAAGCGGGCGACCACCGGGGAGCTGTTTTTT.

The rearrangement links TRBV7-9 to TRBJ1-1; 8 positions agree with TRBD1. This CDR3 spans 14 amino acids. CDR1 is SEHNR, CDR2 FQNEAQ, per germline (reference sequence). V shed 4 bases, J shed 6 bases, and the junction held 7 bases outside the gene matches. CDR3 coding DNA: TGTGCCAGCAGCTCGAAGACAGGGGTCCCTGAAGCTTTCTTT. It encodes CASSSKTGVPEAFF. The complete variable domain, with remaining parts taken from reference TRBV7-9 and TRBJ1-1, reads DTGVSQNPRHKITKRGQNVTFRCDPISEHNRLYWYRQTLGQGPEFLTYFQNEAQLEKSRLLSDRFSAERPKGSFSTLEIQRTEQGDSAMYLCASSSKTGVPEAFFGQGTRLTVV.

The rearrangement links TRBV27 to TRBJ1-3; 8 bases agree with TRBD1. V was pared by 5 bases and J by 0 bases, with 3 bases of the junction left unmatched. CDR1 and CDR2 from the germline V gene are MNHEY and SMNVEV (reference sequence). This CDR3 is built from 15 residues. The CDR3 coding sequence is TGTGCCAGCAGTCCCCAGGGGGCCTCTGGAAACACCATATATTTT. Amino acids: CASSPQGASGNTIYF.

The V and J genes are TRBV4-1 and TRBJ1-3; 9 bases agree with TRBD1. Germline V lookup: CDR1 MGHRA, CDR2 YSYEKL. This CDR3 is 16 amino acids long. Trimming took 2 bases from V and 3 from J; bases not matched to a gene: 5. CDR3 in amino acids: CASSQLTGQGGNTIYF. The CDR3 coding sequence is TGCGCCAGCAGCCAACTGACGGGACAGGGTGGAAACACCATATATTTT.

The DNA of the CDR3 is TGTGCCAGCAGCTTAAACCCTAGCGGGGGTCACACAGATACGCAGTATTTT. It codes for CASSLNPSGGHTDTQYF. This chain joins TRBV7-3 and TRBJ2-3, with 10 bases matching TRBD2. V trimming: 1 base; J trimming: 2 bases; junction bases outside the gene matches: 6. The CDR3 length is 17 residues. Germline-derived CDR1 and CDR2 are SGHTA and FQGTGA.

Only one count was recorded for this clone. This chain links TRBV9 with TRBJ1-6, with D possibly being TRBD1 (6 bases). V was shortened by 3 bases and J by 9 bases, with 7 bases between the two germline ends. The V gene's germline CDR1 is SGDLS and CDR2 YYNGEE. This CDR3 has 12 amino acids. The CDR3 DNA reads TGTGCCAGCAGCGCAGGGGTTTCACCCCTCCACTTT. Protein: CASSAGVSPLHF.

V gene TRBV29-1 combines with J gene TRBJ1-3, with D perhaps TRBD1 (5 bases). The CDR3 is 15 residues long. The V gene lost 5 bases and the J gene lost 0 bases, with 14 bases spanning the gap. Germline V CDR1 and CDR2: SQVTM, ANQGSEA. DNA of the CDR3: TGCAGCGTTCGCACAGGAATTGACTCTGGAAACACCATATATTTT. Translation gives CSVRTGIDSGNTIYF.

The CDR3 nucleotides read TGTGCCAGCACAGGGCGGGGCTCCTACAATGAGCAGTTCTTC. This gives the protein CASTGRGSYNEQFF. The chain is built from TRBV28 and TRBJ2-1; TRBD2 might be the D (6 bases). Germline-derived CDR1 and CDR2 are MDHEN and SYDVKM. The CDR3 loop spans 14 amino acids. Trimming removed 7 bases from V and 0 bases from J, with 10 bases in between.

V usage is TRBV7-8 and J usage is TRBJ1-2, with TRBD1 matching 8 bases. Germline assignment: CDR1 SGHVS and CDR2 FQNEAQ. J lost 4 bases, V lost 5 bases, and 9 bases had no gene match. CDR3 length: 15 amino acids. Here the CDR3 DNA reads TGTGCCAGCAGCCCATCACAGGGGGGTAGCTATGGCTACACCTTC. Translation: CASSPSQGGSYGYTF.

This clone was seen only once. The rearrangement joins TRBV15 to TRBJ1-2; 7 bases agree with TRBD1. The ends lost 5 bases at V and 3 bases at J; junction bases unmatched: 6. The CDR3 has 14 amino acids. The germline gives CDR1 LNHNV, CDR2 YYDKDF (reference sequence). CDR3 region: CATSLPGGYYGYTF. As DNA, the CDR3 is TGTGCCACCAGCCTACCAGGGGGATACTATGGCTACACCTTC.